This T cell receptor (beta chain) is drawn from a study of T cell responses to AZD1222 COVID-19 vaccine. At the level of the study: Timing groups of about 4 and about 12 weeks for second doses were pooled. General observations from the study: No day 14 peak samples; only post-peak repertoires were characterized. Vaccine-associated CD4 TCRs spanned spike, dominant at 160-218 and 743-854. Clonal diversity was possibly underestimated; the donors were predominantly white British and more often female.

Only in-frame clones appear in the TCRdb table, and some are missing; sequencing was by immunoSEQ multiplex PCR. Of roughly 150,000 clones listed, about 89% are singletons. Points on this clone: Its antigen is unknown.

V lost 6 bases, J lost 0 bases, and 6 bases lay in between. CDR1 and CDR2 (germline): LNHDA, SQIVND (reference sequence). This CDR3 comprises 14 residues. The V gene is TRBV19, the J gene TRBJ2-6; weak D call: TRBD1 (5 bases). The sequencing used peripheral blood, collected on day 0 of AZD1222 vaccination. The sequence derives from an adult in good health. The CDR3 reads CASRTVSGANVLTF. In DNA, the CDR3 is TGTGCCAGTAGGACAGTCTCTGGGGCCAACGTCCTGACTTTC.